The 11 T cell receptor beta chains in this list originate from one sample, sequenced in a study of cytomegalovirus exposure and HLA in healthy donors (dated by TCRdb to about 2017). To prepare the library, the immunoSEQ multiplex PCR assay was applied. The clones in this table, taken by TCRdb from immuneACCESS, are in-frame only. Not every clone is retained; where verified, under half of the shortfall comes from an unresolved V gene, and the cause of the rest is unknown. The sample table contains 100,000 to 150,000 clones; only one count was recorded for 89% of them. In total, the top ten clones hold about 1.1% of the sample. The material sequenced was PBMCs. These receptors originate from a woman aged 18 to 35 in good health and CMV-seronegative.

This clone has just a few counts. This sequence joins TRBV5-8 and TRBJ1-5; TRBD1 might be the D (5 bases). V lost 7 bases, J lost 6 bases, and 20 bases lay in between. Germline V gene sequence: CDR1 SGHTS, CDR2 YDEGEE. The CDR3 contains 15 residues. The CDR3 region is CASAAGWGVSQPQHF. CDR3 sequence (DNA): TGTGCCAGCGCGGCTGGGTGGGGGGTAAGTCAGCCCCAGCATTTT.

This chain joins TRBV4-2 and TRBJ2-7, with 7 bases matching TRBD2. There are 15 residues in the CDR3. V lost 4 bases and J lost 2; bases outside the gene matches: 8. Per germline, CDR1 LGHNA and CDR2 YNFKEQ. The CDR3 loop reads CASSLLSGYTYEQYF. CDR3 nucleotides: TGTGCCAGCAGCCTGCTTAGCGGGTATACCTACGAGCAGTACTTC.

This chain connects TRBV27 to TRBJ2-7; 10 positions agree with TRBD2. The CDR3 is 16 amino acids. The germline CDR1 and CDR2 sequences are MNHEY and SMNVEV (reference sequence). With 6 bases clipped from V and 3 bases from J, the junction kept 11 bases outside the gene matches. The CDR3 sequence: CASRSVAGGAYYEQYF. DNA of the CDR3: TGTGCCAGCAGGTCAGTAGCGGGAGGAGCGTACTACGAGCAGTACTTC.

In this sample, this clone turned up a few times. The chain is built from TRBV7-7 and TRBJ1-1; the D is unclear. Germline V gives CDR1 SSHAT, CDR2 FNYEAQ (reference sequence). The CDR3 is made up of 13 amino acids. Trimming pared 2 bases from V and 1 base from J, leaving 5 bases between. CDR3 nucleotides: TGTGCCAGCAGCTTACTCCGGAACACTGAAGCTTTCTTT. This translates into CASSLLRNTEAFF.

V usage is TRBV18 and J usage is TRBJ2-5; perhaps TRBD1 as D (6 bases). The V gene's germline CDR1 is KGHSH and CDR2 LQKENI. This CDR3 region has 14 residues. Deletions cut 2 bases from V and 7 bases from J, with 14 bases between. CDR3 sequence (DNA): TGTGCCAGCTCACCAATCCGACAGGAAGGGACCCAGTACTTC. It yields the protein CASSPIRQEGTQYF.

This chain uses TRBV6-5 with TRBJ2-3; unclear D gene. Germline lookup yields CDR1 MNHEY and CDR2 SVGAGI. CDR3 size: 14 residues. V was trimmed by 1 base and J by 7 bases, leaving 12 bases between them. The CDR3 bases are TGTGCCAGCAGTTACTTAGGAGTTCTAAATACGCAGTATTTT. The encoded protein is CASSYLGVLNTQYF.

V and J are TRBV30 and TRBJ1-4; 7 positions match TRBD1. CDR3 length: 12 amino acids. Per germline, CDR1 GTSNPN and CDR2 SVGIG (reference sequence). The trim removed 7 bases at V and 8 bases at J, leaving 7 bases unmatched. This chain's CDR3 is CAFRDRSEKLFF. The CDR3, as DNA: TGTGCCTTCCGGGACAGAAGCGAAAAACTGTTTTTT.

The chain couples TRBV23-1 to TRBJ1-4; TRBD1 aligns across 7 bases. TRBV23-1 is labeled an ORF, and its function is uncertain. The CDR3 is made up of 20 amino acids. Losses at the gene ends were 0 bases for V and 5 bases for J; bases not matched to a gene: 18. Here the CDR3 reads CASSQSHYGKGAVENEKLFF. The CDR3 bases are TGCGCCAGCAGTCAATCGCACTATGGTAAGGGGGCGGTGGAAAATGAAAAACTGTTTTTT.

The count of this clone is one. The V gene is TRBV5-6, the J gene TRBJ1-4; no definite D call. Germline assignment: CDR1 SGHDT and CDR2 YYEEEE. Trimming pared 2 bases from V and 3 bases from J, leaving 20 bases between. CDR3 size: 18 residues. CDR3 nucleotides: TGTGCCAGCAGCTTTGTTAGCAGTAGCTCTTTGGCTAATGAAAAACTGTTTTTT. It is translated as CASSFVSSSSLANEKLFF.

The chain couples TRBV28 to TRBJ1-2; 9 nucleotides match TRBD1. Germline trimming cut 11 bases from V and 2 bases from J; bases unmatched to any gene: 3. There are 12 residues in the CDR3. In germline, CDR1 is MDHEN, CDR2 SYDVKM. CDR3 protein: CAGGQGNYGYTF. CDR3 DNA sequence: TGTGCCGGGGGACAGGGAAACTATGGCTACACCTTC.

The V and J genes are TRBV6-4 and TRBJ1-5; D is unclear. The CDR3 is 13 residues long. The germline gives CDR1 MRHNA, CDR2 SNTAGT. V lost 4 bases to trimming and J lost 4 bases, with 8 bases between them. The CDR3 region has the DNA TGTGCCAGCAGTGCCGGGGAGAATCAGCCCCAGCATTTT. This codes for CASSAGENQPQHF.